The entry below gives a single T cell receptor (beta chain) sequence along with its context. Deletions cut 0 bases from V and 5 bases from J, with 11 bases between. The CDR3 consists of 15 residues. Germline assignment: CDR1 MNHEY and CDR2 SVGAGI. The sample originates from a study of control samples from healthy donors and cancer patients. Sequencing used immunoSEQ multiplex PCR; TCRdb keeps in-frame clones, though not all of them. The sample has roughly 180,000 clones, about 91% seen once. The TCR comes from a woman aged 40 to 55 in good health. What was sequenced was blood. The V and J genes are TRBV6-5 and TRBJ1-5; D not resolved. CDR3 nucleotides: TGTGCCAGCAGTTACTCGAGACCAACCGATCAGCCCCAGCATTTT. This sequence encodes CASSYSRPTDQPQHF.